This T cell receptor beta chain is drawn from a study of T cell responses to AZD1222 COVID-19 vaccine. Study-level results: Spike as a whole was targeted by vaccine-associated CD4 TCRs, dominant at 160-218 and 743-854. White British ancestry dominated among donors, who included more females, and clonal diversity was possibly underestimated.

Profiled with immunoSEQ multiplex PCR; TCRdb holds only in-frame clones, not every one. This sample has about 160,000 clones; roughly nine tenths occur once, and the top ten carry around 5%. In germline, CDR1 is SGHNT, CDR2 YYREEE (reference sequence). With 4 bases clipped from V and 4 bases from J, the junction kept 7 bases outside the gene matches. The CDR3 has 15 residues. A remark on this clone: Its antigen is unidentified.

The material was peripheral blood, obtained on day 0 of AZD1222 vaccination. The sequence derives from an adult in good health. This chain joins TRBV5-4 and TRBJ2-2; 7 nucleotides match TRBD2. The CDR3 sequence is CASSQTGGSTGELFF. CDR3 sequence (DNA): TGTGCCAGCAGCCAGACCGGGGGGAGCACCGGGGAGCTGTTTTTT. The variable domain in full, with the rest retrieved from reference TRBV5-4 and TRBJ2-2, is ETGVTQSPTHLIKTRGQQVTLRCSSQSGHNTVSWYQQALGQGPQFIFQYYREEENGRGNFPPRFSGLQFPNYSSELNVNALELDDSALYLCASSQTGGSTGELFFGEGSRLTVL.